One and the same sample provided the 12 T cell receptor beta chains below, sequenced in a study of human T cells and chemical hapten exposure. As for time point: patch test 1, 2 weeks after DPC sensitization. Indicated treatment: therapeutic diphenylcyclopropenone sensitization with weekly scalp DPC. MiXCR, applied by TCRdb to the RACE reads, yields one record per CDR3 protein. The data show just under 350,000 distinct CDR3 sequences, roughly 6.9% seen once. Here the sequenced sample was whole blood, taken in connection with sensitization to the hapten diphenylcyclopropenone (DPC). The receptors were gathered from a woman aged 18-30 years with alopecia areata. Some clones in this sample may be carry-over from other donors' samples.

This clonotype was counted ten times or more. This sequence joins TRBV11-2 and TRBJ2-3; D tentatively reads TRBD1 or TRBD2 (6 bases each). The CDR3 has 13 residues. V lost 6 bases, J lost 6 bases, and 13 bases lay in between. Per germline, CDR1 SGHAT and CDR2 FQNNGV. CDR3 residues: CASRRGVRDTQYF. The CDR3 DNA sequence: TGTGCCAGCAGAAGGGGGGTCCGGGATACGCAGTATTTT.

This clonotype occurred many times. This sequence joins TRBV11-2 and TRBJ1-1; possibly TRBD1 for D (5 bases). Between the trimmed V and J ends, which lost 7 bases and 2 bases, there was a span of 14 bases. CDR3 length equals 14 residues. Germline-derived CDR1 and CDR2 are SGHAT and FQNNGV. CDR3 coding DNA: TGTGCCAGCAACTCAGTGGGGGATAACACTGAAGCTTTCTTT. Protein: CASNSVGDNTEAFF.

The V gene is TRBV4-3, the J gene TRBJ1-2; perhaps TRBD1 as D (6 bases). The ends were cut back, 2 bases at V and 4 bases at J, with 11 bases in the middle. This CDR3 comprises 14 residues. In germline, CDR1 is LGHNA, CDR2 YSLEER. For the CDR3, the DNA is TGCGCCAGCAGCCAATCTACAGGGATCTATGGCTACACCTTC. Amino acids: CASSQSTGIYGYTF.

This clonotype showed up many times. Written as DNA, the CDR3 is TGTGCCAGCAGCCCGACAGGGTCGGAGGGGGCGAGGGCAGATACGCAGTATTTT. It encodes CASSPTGSEGARADTQYF. The chain uses TRBV11-2 and TRBJ2-3, with a weak D call TRBD1 (7 bases). This CDR3 has 18 residues. Germline CDR1 is SGHAT and CDR2 is FQNNGV. Trimming took off 5 bases at V and 4 bases at J, with 25 bases between the two ends.

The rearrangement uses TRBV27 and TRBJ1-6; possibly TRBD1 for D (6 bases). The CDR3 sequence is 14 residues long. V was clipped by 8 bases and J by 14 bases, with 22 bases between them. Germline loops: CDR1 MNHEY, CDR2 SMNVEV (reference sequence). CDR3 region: CASAAGDIPGALHF. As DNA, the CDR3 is TGTGCCAGCGCAGCCGGGGACATCCCTGGGGCCCTCCACTTT.

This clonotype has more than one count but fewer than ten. Written as DNA, the CDR3 is TGTGCCAGCAGCCAAGGCGCAAACAATCAGCCCCAGCATTTT. Translated, it gives CASSQGANNQPQHF. This sequence joins TRBV3-1 and TRBJ1-5; no clear D. The germline gives CDR1 LGHDT, CDR2 YNNKEL (reference sequence). This CDR3 has 14 amino acids. The V gene lost 1 base and the J gene lost 3 bases, with 7 bases spanning the gap.

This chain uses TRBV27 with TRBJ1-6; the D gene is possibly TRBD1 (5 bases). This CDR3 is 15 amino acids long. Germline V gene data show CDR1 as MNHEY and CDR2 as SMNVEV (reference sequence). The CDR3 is CASAGAADRNSPLHF. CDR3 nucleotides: TGTGCTTCCGCTGGGGCAGCGGATAGGAATTCACCCCTCCACTTT.

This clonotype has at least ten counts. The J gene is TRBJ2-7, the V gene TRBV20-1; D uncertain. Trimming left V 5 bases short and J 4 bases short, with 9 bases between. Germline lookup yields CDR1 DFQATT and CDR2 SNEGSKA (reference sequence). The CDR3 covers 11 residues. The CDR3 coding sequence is TGCAGTGCTGACCAGGCGTACGAGCAGTACTTC. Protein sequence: CSADQAYEQYF.

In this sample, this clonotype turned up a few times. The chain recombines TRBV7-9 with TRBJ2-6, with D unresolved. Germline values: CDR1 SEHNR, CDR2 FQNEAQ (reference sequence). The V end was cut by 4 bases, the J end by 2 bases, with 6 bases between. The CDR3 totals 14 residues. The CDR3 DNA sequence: TGTGCCAGCAGCTCCTCCCCTGGGGCCAACGTCCTGACTTTC. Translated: CASSSSPGANVLTF. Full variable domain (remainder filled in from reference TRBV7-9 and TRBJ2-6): DTGVSQNPRHKITKRGQNVTFRCDPISEHNRLYWYRQTLGQGPEFLTYFQNEAQLEKSRLLSDRFSAERPKGSFSTLEIQRTEQGDSAMYLCASSSSPGANVLTFGAGSRLTVL.

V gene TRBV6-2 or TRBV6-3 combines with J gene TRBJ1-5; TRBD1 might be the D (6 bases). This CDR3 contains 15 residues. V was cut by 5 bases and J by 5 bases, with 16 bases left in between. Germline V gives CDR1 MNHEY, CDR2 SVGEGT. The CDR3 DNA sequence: TGTGCCAGCAGTCACCATGGGGGGGGGCATCAGCCCCAGCATTTT. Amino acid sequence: CASSHHGGGHQPQHF.

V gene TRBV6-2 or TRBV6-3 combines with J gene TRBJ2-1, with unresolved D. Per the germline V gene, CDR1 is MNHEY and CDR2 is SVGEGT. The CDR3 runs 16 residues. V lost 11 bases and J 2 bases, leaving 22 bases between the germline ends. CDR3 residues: CAGSEPKRDPYNEQFF. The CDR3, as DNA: TGTGCCGGATCCGAACCCAAAAGGGATCCCTACAATGAGCAGTTCTTC.

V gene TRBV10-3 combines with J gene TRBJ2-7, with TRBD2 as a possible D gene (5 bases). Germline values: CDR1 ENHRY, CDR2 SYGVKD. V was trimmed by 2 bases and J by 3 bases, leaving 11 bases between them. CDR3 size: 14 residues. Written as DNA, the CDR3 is TGTGCCATCAGTGAGCCCCTTGGACTCTACGAGCAGTACTTC. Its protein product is CAISEPLGLYEQYF.